The T cell receptor (beta chain) described here comes from a study of blood T cell repertoires in COVID-19 (dated by TCRdb to about 2020). As for the study more broadly: Samples covering the acute and convalescent phases of COVID-19 were provided by collaborators in the United States, Italy and Spain. The sample metadata nearly always contained a de-identified subject ID, COVID-19 status, age in years and sex. The material from the prospective study consisted of cDNA or gDNA derived from T cells, B-cell-depleted T cells, or PBMCs. Samples were obtained from the ongoing ImmuneRACE study (first 160 participants) and from 1,200 or so subjects provided by 6 global collaborators. HLA class I and class II types, where available, came from metadata supplied by the sample provider rather than from assay-based typing. The dataset comprised deeply sampled blood TCRbeta repertoires from subjects exposed to, actively infected with, or recovered from COVID-19. The repertoires were released in a freely available public database meant as a resource for research on the immune response to SARS-CoV-2. Results the study describes overall, beyond this receptor: The amount of clinical and demographic metadata varied by source and participant and was provided uncurated.

V loses 0 bases of germline sequence and J loses 4 bases, and the interval between the two ends is 12 bases. The CDR3 covers 15 residues, taking in both the cysteine and the phenylalanine. Here the CDR3 DNA is all that survives: 45 bases in frame from base 1. From a lookup of the germline V gene, CDR1 and CDR2 are SGHRS and YFSETQ. Whole blood was collected in K2EDTA tubes by collaborating institutions according to the institutions' own protocols. For TCRbeta analysis, collaborator samples were shipped as frozen whole blood, as isolated PBMCs, or as DNA extracted from either sample type. Of note for this clone: The antigen this receptor binds is unknown. No base-level quality is on record; no much larger clone is a single base apart.

TCRbeta CDR3 regions were amplified from genomic DNA by means of the immunoSEQ Assay, a bias-controlled multiplex PCR. As for the original processing: The number of nucleated cells in each sample was estimated from the amplification of reference gene primers within the assay. To quantify the absolute abundance of each unique TCRbeta CDR3 rearrangement, sequence reads were collapsed and filtered. Productive Simpson clonality was computed per sample as the square root of Simpson's diversity index over productive rearrangements. TCRdb obtained this table from immuneACCESS and retained in-frame rearrangements with V and J assigned. These tables miss some clones; where compared with another copy, unresolved V genes account for less than half of the shortfall, and the remainder is unexplained. The V and J calls and clone size were taken over from that table, and D and trimming were inferred from the DNA. Within this sample are approximately 150,000 clones, with over 75% of them counted one time only. The leading ten clones occupy roughly 11% of the sample.

This chain is built from TRBV5-1 and TRBJ2-3, with the identity of the D gene unclear. The specimen sequenced was peripheral blood. This sequence originates from a man between 60 and 75 years old with active or convalescent COVID-19. The CDR3 is CASSLDPKSSDTQYF. The DNA sequence is TGCGCCAGCAGCTTGGATCCAAAGAGCTCAGATACGCAGTATTTT.